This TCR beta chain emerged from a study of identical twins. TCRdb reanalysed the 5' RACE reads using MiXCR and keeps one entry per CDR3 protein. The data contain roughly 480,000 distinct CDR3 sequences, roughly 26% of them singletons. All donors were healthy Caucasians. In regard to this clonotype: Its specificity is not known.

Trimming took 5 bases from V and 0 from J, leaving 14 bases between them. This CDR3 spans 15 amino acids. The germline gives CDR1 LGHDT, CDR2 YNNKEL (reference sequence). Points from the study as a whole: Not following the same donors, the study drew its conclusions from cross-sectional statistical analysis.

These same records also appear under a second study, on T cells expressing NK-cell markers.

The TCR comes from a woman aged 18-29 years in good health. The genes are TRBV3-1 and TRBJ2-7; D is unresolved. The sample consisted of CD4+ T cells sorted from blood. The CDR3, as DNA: TGTGCCAGCAGCGGAGACTGGCCCAGCTCCTACGAGCAGTACTTC. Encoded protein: CASSGDWPSSYEQYF.